This T cell receptor (beta chain) was documented in a study of regulatory T cells in long-lasting Graves disease (dated by TCRdb to the early 2020s). Some background on the complete study: Persistent Graves' disease meant more than 5 years of antithyroid drug treatment with TSH receptor autoantibodies that stayed positive. Antithyroid drugs had been taken for 8.5 to 13 years on average by persistent Graves' disease patients in the clinical cohort. The study took place in China and was registered as a clinical trial. A total of some 33 samples were covered by TCR sequencing, comprising some 13 persistent and around 20 newly diagnosed Graves' disease patients. Peripheral blood TCR sequencing and RNA sequencing compared persistent Graves' disease patients with newly diagnosed Graves' disease patients.

In regard to this clonotype: Its antigen remains undetermined. Nothing much larger sits one base from this clone, and base qualities are not available.

Here is what the overall study found, with its caveats: Compared with newly diagnosed patients, patients with persistent Graves' disease had lower TCR Shannon entropy and fewer highly expanded clones, which suggests clonal expansion. A larger number of public clonotypes was shared among persistent patients (about 2,700) than among newly diagnosed patients (roughly 980). Persistent disease showed preferential use of TRBV28, TRBJ1-2 and TRBJ2-5, whereas newly diagnosed disease favored TRBV20-1 and TRBJ2-1. Sequencing and analysis were restricted to the TCR beta chain. Peripheral blood alone was examined, since thyroid tissue, which constituted the primary lesion, could not be accessed. The authors noted that the small sample size was a limitation that may lower accuracy.

The CDR1 and CDR2 encoded by the germline V gene (reference sequence) are LNHDA and SQIVND. V lost 6 bases and J lost 6 bases; the stretch between them is 11 bases long. Inclusive of the bounding cysteine and phenylalanine, the CDR3 is 13 residues long. Only the CDR3 region is kept as DNA, spanning 39 bases read in frame from base 1. Libraries were prepared through multiplex PCR. For sequencing, an Illumina HiSeq 4000 was employed. To build TCR beta libraries, CDR3 regions were amplified by Arm-PCR using iRepertoire HTBI primers. PCR products were gel purified before sequencing. From the authors' description of their analysis: A total of fewer than 65 TRBV and some 13 TRBJ segments were identified across samples and were used for gene usage analysis of CDR3 amino acid clonotypes. COPE and FqMerger were used to merge the filtered high-quality paired reads into contigs. BLAST was used to align contigs to the IMGT TRBV, TRBD and TRBJ reference genes, and CDR3 was defined following IMGT. Highly expanded clones were defined as clonotypes with a frequency above 0.1%. Repertoire diversity was measured by Shannon entropy, and V-J evenness by the Gini coefficient. Public clonotypes were defined as clonotypes shared by more than one individual. The public reads were reprocessed in TCRdb via fastp at Q25 and MiXCR, keeping in-frame beta chains. Identical CDR3 protein sequences are pooled into one entry, listed with their most common genes and DNA. TCRdb's processing, not the authors' own work, is the source of the V and J calls. The sample table shows 700,000 or so distinct CDR3 sequences, and roughly 30% are seen once. In total, the top ten clones hold 40% to 50% of the sample.

Interpreted using the paper, the time point label stands for: persistent/refractory GD, antithyroid drugs over 5 years with positive TRAb. For both TCR sequencing and RNA sequencing, RNA was extracted from PBMCs using TRIzol. The diagnosis of Graves' disease followed American Thyroid Association guidelines. Patients were recruited from an endocrinology department in Xi'an, China. Each patient gave approximately 8.8 milliliters of peripheral blood, collected in an EDTA anticoagulant tube. Ficoll Paque Plus density gradient separation was used to isolate PBMCs, and no further T cell sorting was done. An Agilent 2100 Bioanalyzer and agarose gel were used to assess RNA quality, and a NanoDrop 2000 was used to measure RNA concentration.

The chain is encoded by TRBV19 joined to TRBJ1-4; possibly the D gene is TRBD1, per 5 matching bases. The sequence derives from a female donor with Graves disease. This sample comprised peripheral blood mononuclear cells (PBMCs), obtained when the disease was refractory, from a patient treated with antithyroid drugs. Read as DNA, the sequence is TGTGCCAGTAGCGTTGTGGGGGATGAAAAACTGTTTTTT. Its product reads: CASSVVGDEKLFF.